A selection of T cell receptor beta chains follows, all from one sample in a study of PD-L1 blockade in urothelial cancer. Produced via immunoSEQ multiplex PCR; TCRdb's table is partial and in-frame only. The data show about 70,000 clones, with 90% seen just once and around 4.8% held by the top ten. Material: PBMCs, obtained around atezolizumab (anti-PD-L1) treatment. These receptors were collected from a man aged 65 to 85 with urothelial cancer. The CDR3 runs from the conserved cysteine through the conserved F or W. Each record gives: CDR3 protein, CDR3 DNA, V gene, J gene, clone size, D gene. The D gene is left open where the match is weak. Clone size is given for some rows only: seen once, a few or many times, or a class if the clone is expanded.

CDR3 protein: CASSSQTSGRVHEQYF
CDR3 DNA: TGTGCCAGCTCATCTCAGACTAGCGGGAGAGTCCACGAGCAGTACTTC
V gene: TRBV18
J gene: TRBJ2-7
clone size: .
D gene: TRBD2

CDR3 protein: CASSGKGGSYTF
CDR3 DNA: TGCGCCAGCAGTGGAAAGGGAGGTAGCTACACCTTC
V gene: TRBV10-1
J gene: TRBJ1-2
clone size: .
D gene: .

CDR3 protein: CASSKVSSGITYNEQFF
CDR3 DNA: TGTGCCAGCAGTAAAGTTTCTAGCGGGATAACCTACAATGAGCAGTTCTTC
V gene: TRBV6-1
J gene: TRBJ2-1
clone size: .
D gene: TRBD2

CDR3 protein: CASSLETRGTQYF
CDR3 DNA: TGCGCCAGCAGCTTGGAGACTAGAGGTACGCAGTATTTT
V gene: TRBV5-1
J gene: TRBJ2-3
clone size: .
D gene: .

CDR3 protein: CASSLTSGTYEQYF
CDR3 DNA: TGTGCCAGTAGTTTGACTAGCGGCACCTACGAGCAGTACTTC
V gene: TRBV19
J gene: TRBJ2-7
clone size: once
D gene: TRBD2

CDR3 protein: CASSGGRDRVQETQYF
CDR3 DNA: TGTGCCAGCAGTGGGGGCCGGGACAGGGTCCAAGAGACCCAGTACTTC
V gene: TRBV25-1
J gene: TRBJ2-5
clone size: .
D gene: TRBD1

CDR3 protein: CASMAGFANTEAFF
CDR3 DNA: TGTGCCAGCATGGCGGGGTTTGCGAACACTGAAGCTTTCTTT
V gene: TRBV14
J gene: TRBJ1-1
clone size: few
D gene: .

CDR3 protein: CASSPALAGESQETQYF
CDR3 DNA: TGCGCCAGCAGTCCGGCTCTTGCGGGAGAATCCCAAGAGACCCAGTACTTC
V gene: TRBV10-2
J gene: TRBJ2-5
clone size: .
D gene: TRBD2

CDR3 protein: CASGPRPSGADTQYF
CDR3 DNA: TGCGCCAGCGGCCCTCGGCCTTCAGGCGCAGATACGCAGTATTTT
V gene: TRBV5-1
J gene: TRBJ2-3
clone size: .
D gene: .

CDR3 protein: CASSYSGRVHNEQFF
CDR3 DNA: TGTGCCAGCAGTTATAGCGGGAGGGTCCACAATGAGCAGTTCTTC
V gene: TRBV28
J gene: TRBJ2-1
clone size: .
D gene: TRBD2

CDR3 protein: CASSLPKTSGSENEQFF
CDR3 DNA: TGCGCCAGCAGCTTGCCCAAGACTAGCGGGAGCGAGAATGAGCAGTTCTTC
V gene: TRBV5-1
J gene: TRBJ2-1
clone size: .
D gene: TRBD2

CDR3 protein: CASSRGGGGNEQFF
CDR3 DNA: TGTGCCAGCAGCAGAGGAGGGGGAGGGAATGAGCAGTTCTTC
V gene: TRBV9
J gene: TRBJ2-1
clone size: .
D gene: .

CDR3 protein: CASSPSAGYTGELFF
CDR3 DNA: TGTGCCAGTAGTCCGTCTGCGGGTTACACCGGGGAGCTGTTTTTT
V gene: TRBV19
J gene: TRBJ2-2
clone size: few
D gene: .

CDR3 protein: CASSQDRRGGGYTF
CDR3 DNA: TGTGCCAGCAGCCAAGATAGGAGGGGTGGAGGCTACACCTTC
V gene: TRBV4-2
J gene: TRBJ1-2
clone size: .
D gene: .

CDR3 protein: CASSEGARADTQYF
CDR3 DNA: TGTGCCAGCTCTGAGGGGGCAAGGGCAGATACGCAGTATTTT
V gene: TRBV18
J gene: TRBJ2-3
clone size: .
D gene: TRBD1

CDR3 protein: CASSQEQGSGNTIYF
CDR3 DNA: TGTGCCAGCAGCCAAGAACAGGGCTCTGGAAACACCATATATTTT
V gene: TRBV4-2
J gene: TRBJ1-3
clone size: .
D gene: .

CDR3 protein: CASSPYYEQYF
CDR3 DNA: TGTGCCAGCAGTCCCTACTACGAGCAGTACTTC
V gene: TRBV6-1
J gene: TRBJ2-7
clone size: .
D gene: .

CDR3 protein: CASSLAQGQGSSEAFF
CDR3 DNA: TGTGCCAGCAGCTTGGCCCAGGGACAGGGCAGCTCTGAAGCTTTCTTT
V gene: TRBV5-4
J gene: TRBJ1-1
clone size: .
D gene: TRBD1

CDR3 protein: CASSPGFGQGLYEQYF
CDR3 DNA: TGTGCCAGCAGCCCCGGTTTCGGACAGGGCCTCTACGAGCAGTACTTC
V gene: TRBV9
J gene: TRBJ2-7
clone size: few
D gene: TRBD1

CDR3 protein: CASSLVAGGAGEQYF
CDR3 DNA: TGTGCCAGCAGCTTGGTGGCTGGGGGCGCGGGCGAGCAGTACTTC
V gene: TRBV5-6
J gene: TRBJ2-7
clone size: .
D gene: .

CDR3 protein: CASSQSGGGEQYF
CDR3 DNA: TGTGCCAGCAGCCAATCTGGCGGAGGCGAGCAGTACTTC
V gene: TRBV6-5
J gene: TRBJ2-7
clone size: .
D gene: .

CDR3 protein: CASSLVGRGVETQYF
CDR3 DNA: TGTGCCAGCAGCTTGGTAGGCAGGGGAGTCGAGACCCAGTACTTC
V gene: TRBV5-6
J gene: TRBJ2-5
clone size: .
D gene: .

CDR3 protein: CSVTTPMNTEAFF
CDR3 DNA: TGCAGCGTTACGACACCTATGAACACTGAAGCTTTCTTT
V gene: TRBV29-1
J gene: TRBJ1-1
clone size: .
D gene: .

CDR3 protein: CASSISGRADTQYF
CDR3 DNA: TGTGCCAGTAGTATCAGCGGGAGGGCAGATACGCAGTATTTT
V gene: TRBV19
J gene: TRBJ2-3
clone size: once
D gene: TRBD2